The next 9 T cell receptor beta chains were all read from a single sample in a study of shared clonotypes between healthy human individuals. Sequencing was performed with immunoSEQ multiplex PCR; in TCRdb, only in-frame clones are kept and a portion is missing. The repertoire holds some 2.3 million clones, with 80% to 95% as singletons. Sequencing was performed on naive CD4+ T cells from PBMCs. The subset was: CD45RA+ positively selected. These receptors all stem from a man aged 18 to 30 in good health. Some clones in this sample may be carry-over from other donors' samples.

V is TRBV7-7 and J is TRBJ2-7; TRBD1 aligns across 8 bases. This CDR3 region has 13 residues. Trimming at V came to 4 bases and at J to 6 bases, leaving 5 bases not matched to a gene. In germline, CDR1 is SSHAT, CDR2 FNYEAQ (reference sequence). In DNA form, the CDR3 reads TGTGCCAGCAGCTCAGGGGGCCCGGGCGAGCAGTACTTC. Protein: CASSSGGPGEQYF.

The gene calls are TRBV21-1 and TRBJ2-4; TRBD1 is the table's D call and was not checked against the DNA. TRBV21-1 is classified as a pseudogene. The CDR3 is 14 amino acids. CDR3 nucleotides: TGTGCCAGCAGCAAATCAAGGGGGAGAAACATTCAGTACTTC. This encodes CASSKSRGRNIQYF.

Turning to this clone: The same CDR3 also results from other DNA sequences found in this sample. The J gene is TRBJ2-1, the V gene TRBV6-6; the match to TRBD2 covers 7 bases. The CDR3 consists of 13 residues. Germline V gene sequence: CDR1 MNHNY, CDR2 SVGAGI (reference sequence). Trimming cost V 6 bases and J 2 bases; bases outside gene matches: 1. The DNA of the CDR3 is TGTGCCAGCAGCGGGGGGACCTACAATGAGCAGTTCTTC. Its protein is CASSGGTYNEQFF.

About this clone: The sample carries other DNA sequences with the same CDR3. The gene calls are TRBV28 and TRBJ1-2; D gene uncertain. Germline lookup yields CDR1 MDHEN and CDR2 SYDVKM. The CDR3 spans 13 residues. The V and J ends lost 3 bases and 0 bases respectively, with 5 bases between them. CDR3 sequence (DNA): TGTGCCAGCAGTTTTGGGTCTAACTATGGCTACACCTTC. Encoded protein: CASSFGSNYGYTF.

For the CDR3, the DNA is TGTGCCTGGAGAAAGGGGGGGCTCGGTAATGAAAAACTGTTTTTT. As protein: CAWRKGGLGNEKLFF. The J gene is TRBJ1-4, the V gene TRBV30; D might be TRBD1 (6 bases). The V gene lost 3 bases and the J gene lost 4 bases, with 15 bases spanning the gap. Germline-derived CDR1 and CDR2 are GTSNPN and SVGIG (reference sequence). This CDR3 is built from 15 residues.

The chain recombines TRBV27 with TRBJ2-1; D may be TRBD1 or TRBD2 (5 bases each). There are 14 residues in the CDR3. Germline V gives CDR1 MNHEY, CDR2 SMNVEV (reference sequence). V lost 5 bases, J lost 8 bases, and 16 bases lay in between. Written as DNA, the CDR3 is TGTGCCAGCAGTCCGGGACCCAAAAACCATGAGCAGTTCTTC. This translates into CASSPGPKNHEQFF.

Worth noting for this clone: This specimen includes other DNA sequences encoding the same CDR3. This chain uses TRBV7-3 with TRBJ2-2; D gene ambiguous. This CDR3 is built from 14 residues. Trimming cost V 2 bases and J 6 bases, with 10 bases left between them. The germline gives CDR1 SGHTA, CDR2 FQGTGA. CDR3: CASSLGTGAGELFF. For the CDR3, the DNA is TGTGCCAGCAGCTTAGGCACCGGAGCCGGGGAGCTGTTTTTT.

V gene TRBV28 combines with J gene TRBJ2-5; 8 bases are a match to TRBD2. The V and J ends lost 4 bases and 5 bases, in that order; junction bases with no gene match: 9. The germline V gene encodes CDR1 MDHEN and CDR2 SYDVKM. This CDR3 has 15 residues. CDR3 bases: TGTGCCAGCAGTTCCCTCCCGGGAGGGCATGAGACCCAGTACTTC. Its translation: CASSSLPGGHETQYF.

The chain joins TRBV5-1 to TRBJ2-5; D possibly uses TRBD1 or TRBD2 (5 bases each). V was trimmed by 4 bases and J by 8 bases, leaving 18 bases between them. The CDR3 extends over 14 amino acids. CDR1 is SGHRS, CDR2 YFSETQ, per germline. CDR3 sequence reads: CASSHDSGGETQYF. DNA of the CDR3: TGCGCCAGCAGCCATGACAGCGGTGGAGAAACCCAGTACTTC. The whole variable domain, filled in from reference TRBV5-1 and TRBJ2-5, reads KAGVTQTPRYLIKTRGQQVTLSCSPISGHRSVSWYQQTPGQGLQFLFEYFSETQRNKGNFPGRFSGRQFSNSRSEMNVSTLELGDSALYLCASSHDSGGETQYFGPGTRLLVL.